The 29 T cell receptor beta chains below come from one sample, sequenced in a study of vaccination effects on CD4 cells after COVID-19. Expansion of antigen-specific CD4+ T cells with viral peptide pools was carried out by the ViraFEST assay before sequencing. Following 10 days of culture, CD4+ T cells were isolated. All vaccine recipients tested negative for nucleocapsid antibodies and had never contracted SARS-CoV-2 infection. These TCRs are of unknown antigen specificity. Method: immunoSEQ multiplex PCR; TCRdb's copy keeps in-frame clones and lacks some. The sample has 20,000 to 30,000 clones, 73% seen once. The input for sequencing was CD4+ T cells from PBMCs cultured with SARS-CoV-2 spike peptides, taken before COVID-19 vaccination. The receptor source for this set is a human donor who received a COVID-19 vaccine.

This chain's CDR3 is CASSPRTLQADTQYF. CDR3 coding DNA: TGTGCCAGCAGCCCCCGGACCCTCCAAGCAGATACGCAGTATTTT. The chain couples TRBV7-8 to TRBJ2-3, with D uncertain. CDR1 SGHVS and CDR2 FQNEAQ come from the germline V gene. The V gene lost 5 bases and the J gene lost 4 bases, with 16 bases spanning the gap. The CDR3 spans 15 residues.

This clone was recorded a few times. This sequence joins TRBV12-5 and TRBJ2-1; no reliable D call. Germline assignment: CDR1 LGHNT and CDR2 FRNRAP. V shed 1 base and J shed 6 bases, with 22 bases lying between them. The CDR3 length is 18 residues. DNA of the CDR3: TGTGCTAGTGGTTTGGGCACTTGGACGGCCTCCCGTGGCAATGAGCAGTTCTTC. Translating gives CASGLGTWTASRGNEQFF. The full variable domain, completed using reference TRBV12-5 and TRBJ2-1, is DARVTQTPRHKVTEMGQEVTMRCQPILGHNTVFWYRQTMMQGLELLAYFRNRAPLDDSGMPKDRFSAEMPDATLATLKIQPSEPRDSAVYFCASGLGTWTASRGNEQFFGPGTRLTVL.

V gene TRBV5-6 combines with J gene TRBJ2-7; D is perhaps TRBD1 or TRBD2 (6 bases each). The length of the CDR3 is 15 residues. Germline V lookup: CDR1 SGHDT, CDR2 YYEEEE. V shed 1 base and J shed 3 bases, with 14 bases lying between them. The CDR3: CASSLIVGGGYEQYF. The DNA for the CDR3 is TGTGCCAGCAGCTTGATCGTGGGGGGCGGCTACGAGCAGTACTTC.

This clone was counted a single time. This chain uses TRBV7-2 with TRBJ2-5; 10 bases are a match to TRBD2. The V gene end was trimmed by 5 bases and the J gene end by 3 bases; junction bases not matched to a gene: 18. The V gene's germline CDR1 is SGHTA and CDR2 FQGNSA. This CDR3 has 19 amino acids. Here the CDR3 reads CASSPGVRLAGAGEETQYF. For the CDR3, the DNA is TGTGCCAGCAGCCCTGGGGTCCGGCTAGCGGGAGCGGGTGAAGAGACCCAGTACTTC.

This clone was found once. The V call is TRBV6-5, the J call TRBJ1-2, with TRBD1 matching over 8 bases. V was pared by 7 bases and J by 1 base, with 8 bases of the junction left unmatched. From germline, CDR1 is MNHEY and CDR2 SVGAGI. The CDR3 contains 15 residues. CDR3 coding DNA: TGTGCCAGCAAGTCGGACAGGGAGAATAACTATGGCTACACCTTC. Its protein product is CASKSDRENNYGYTF.

This clone occurred once. V usage is TRBV9 and J usage is TRBJ2-3; D remains ambiguous. There are 14 residues in the CDR3. V lost 0 bases and J lost 1, with 6 bases in between. Germline V CDR1 and CDR2: SGDLS, YYNGEE. CDR3 coding DNA: TGTGCCAGCAGCGTAGTAGGAGGCACAGATACGCAGTATTTT. This codes for CASSVVGGTDTQYF.

This clone appeared a single time. V is TRBV5-1 and J is TRBJ1-1; no clear D gene. Germline assignment: CDR1 SGHRS and CDR2 YFSETQ. The CDR3 length is 16 residues. V was trimmed by 0 bases and J by 3 bases, leaving 15 bases between them. As DNA, the CDR3 is TGCGCCAGCAGCTTGGGGTTTACAGACACATACACTGAAGCTTTCTTT. Its translation: CASSLGFTDTYTEAFF.

The chain employs TRBV20-1 and TRBJ1-2; maybe TRBD1 (6 bases). The germline V gene has CDR1 DFQATT and CDR2 SNEGSKA (reference sequence). V was trimmed by 3 bases and J by 5 bases, leaving 16 bases between them. The CDR3 length is 14 residues. For the CDR3, the DNA is TGCAGTGCTAGTACCGGGGGGCAGGGTTATGGCTACACCTTC. As protein: CSASTGGQGYGYTF.

The chain has TRBV7-8 and TRBJ2-7; TRBD2 agrees at 8 bases. V was clipped by 1 base and J by 0 bases; unmatched bases: 5. This CDR3 region has 16 residues. Germline CDR1 is SGHVS and CDR2 is FQNEAQ. The CDR3 nucleotides are TGTGCCAGCAGCTTAGTGGCCGGGAGGGCCTCCTACGAGCAGTACTTC. It codes for CASSLVAGRASYEQYF.

The rearrangement uses TRBV5-4 and TRBJ2-1; D might be TRBD1 (6 bases). CDR1 is SGHNT, CDR2 YYREEE, per germline (reference sequence). This CDR3 spans 15 amino acids. V was trimmed by 4 bases and J by 10 bases, leaving 21 bases between them. The CDR3 DNA reads TGTGCCAGCAGCGGGGGCCACTACGCCTTAGGCGAGCAGTTCTTC. Amino acids: CASSGGHYALGEQFF.

This clone showed up just a few times. The chain carries TRBV5-8 and TRBJ1-5; 8 bases map to TRBD1. Germline V gene lookup returns CDR1 SGHTS and CDR2 YDEGEE. CDR3 length: 15 amino acids. With V trimmed by 6 bases and J by 3 bases, 8 bases remained unmatched. This CDR3 is CASNLAGGLNQPQHF. In DNA, the CDR3 is TGTGCCAGCAATCTGGCAGGGGGCCTCAATCAGCCCCAGCATTTT.

This clone was seen a single time. The chain is built from TRBV5-1 and TRBJ2-2; weak D call: TRBD1 (6 bases). This CDR3 is 15 amino acids long. Germline lookup yields CDR1 SGHRS and CDR2 YFSETQ. V was cut by 0 bases and J by 2 bases, with 8 bases left in between. CDR3 bases: TGCGCCAGCAGCTTGGAGGGGACAAACACCGGGGAGCTGTTTTTT. Translated: CASSLEGTNTGELFF.

The chain employs TRBV5-1 and TRBJ2-1; 7 nucleotides match TRBD2. This CDR3 has 15 amino acids. Trimming took 2 bases from V and 5 from J; bases not matched to a gene: 7. CDR1 SGHRS and CDR2 YFSETQ come from the germline V gene. CDR3 loop: CASSLWGGVHNEQFF. The CDR3 nucleotides read TGCGCCAGCAGCTTATGGGGGGGGGTCCACAATGAGCAGTTCTTC.

The rearrangement joins TRBV15 to TRBJ1-5, with D possibly TRBD1 on 6 matching bases. The germline V gene encodes CDR1 LNHNV and CDR2 YYDKDF (reference sequence). The CDR3 sequence is 13 residues long. V lost 3 bases and J lost 5, with 8 bases in between. The CDR3 coding sequence is TGTGCCACCAGCAGGGACAGAGATCAGCCCCAGCATTTT. Translation gives CATSRDRDQPQHF.

This chain connects TRBV27 to TRBJ1-2, with 8 bases aligning to TRBD1. The CDR3 consists of 16 residues. V was pared by 4 bases and J by 5 bases, with 12 bases of the junction left unmatched. Germline-derived CDR1 and CDR2 are MNHEY and SMNVEV (reference sequence). The CDR3 coding sequence is TGTGCCAGCAGTTACAGGGGGACTCCACAAGGTTATGGCTACACCTTC. This encodes CASSYRGTPQGYGYTF.

V gene TRBV6-5 combines with J gene TRBJ2-3, with TRBD2 matching 9 bases. The junction had 9 bases not matched to a gene; V was cut back by 2 bases and J by 6 bases. This CDR3 spans 16 amino acids. CDR1 and CDR2 from the germline V gene are MNHEY and SVGAGI. The CDR3 is CASSYQGGGGPDTQYF. The CDR3 nucleotides are TGTGCCAGCAGTTACCAGGGCGGGGGGGGCCCGGATACGCAGTATTTT.

V is TRBV30 and J is TRBJ1-5, with no clear D. V dropped 0 bases and J dropped 6 bases, with 15 bases sitting between them. Germline CDR1 GTSNPN, CDR2 SVGIG (reference sequence). The CDR3 is made up of 15 amino acids. The CDR3, as DNA: TGTGCCTGGAGTGTATCGGGTAGTTTGAGTCAGCCCCAGCATTTT. Translation gives CAWSVSGSLSQPQHF.

The V call is TRBV15, the J call TRBJ2-6, with TRBD1 as a possible D gene (6 bases). Germline V gene lookup returns CDR1 LNHNV and CDR2 YYDKDF (reference sequence). This CDR3 has 16 amino acids. Trimming took off 0 bases at V and 2 bases at J, with 8 bases between the two ends. In DNA form, the CDR3 reads TGTGCCACCAGCAGAGAAGGGGGTACTGGGGCCAACGTCCTGACTTTC. Translated, it gives CATSREGGTGANVLTF.

The chain combines TRBV5-8 with TRBJ1-4, with 9 bases aligning to TRBD1. The CDR3 covers 15 residues. Germline values: CDR1 SGHTS, CDR2 YDEGEE. V trimming: 0 bases; J trimming: 7 bases; junction bases outside the gene matches: 4. The CDR3 DNA follows: TGTGCCAGCAGCTTGGGGGACAGGGAAAGTGAAAAACTGTTTTTT. Its protein product is CASSLGDRESEKLFF. Drawing the rest from reference TRBV5-8 and TRBJ1-4, the complete variable domain is EAGVTQSPTHLIKTRGQQATLRCSPISGHTSVYWYQQALGLGLQFLLWYDEGEERNRGNFPPRFSGRQFPNYSSELNVNALELEDSALYLCASSLGDRESEKLFFGSGTQLSVL.

The chain carries TRBV5-1 and TRBJ2-7; no clear D. Germline V gives CDR1 SGHRS, CDR2 YFSETQ. The CDR3 consists of 13 residues. V was shortened by 3 bases and J by 7 bases, with 14 bases between the two germline ends. The CDR3 reads CASSSLTGGEQYF. The CDR3 DNA sequence: TGCGCCAGCAGCTCTTTGACGGGTGGGGAGCAGTACTTC.

In nucleotides, the CDR3 is TGTGCCAGCAGCCAAGATTCGCTGGGGGGCTACGAGCAGTACTTC. It is translated as CASSQDSLGGYEQYF. The J gene is TRBJ2-7, the V gene TRBV3-1 (or the pseudogene TRBV3-2); D possibly corresponds to TRBD2 (6 bases). V was pared by 0 bases and J by 3 bases, with 12 bases between. Germline lookup yields CDR1 LGHDT and CDR2 YNNKEL (reference sequence). CDR3 size: 15 residues.

The rearrangement uses TRBV10-2 and TRBJ2-7; D may match TRBD1 or TRBD2 (5 bases each). Trimming took 8 bases from V and 9 from J, leaving 20 bases between them. Germline-derived CDR1 and CDR2 are WSHSY and SAAADI. CDR3 length equals 13 residues. CDR3 sequence: CASEGTYTFRQYF. The CDR3 nucleotides read TGCGCCAGCGAAGGGACCTATACTTTTCGGCAGTACTTC.

The chain couples TRBV5-1 to TRBJ2-1; TRBD2 matches at 7 bases. The length of the CDR3 is 16 residues. The germline gives CDR1 SGHRS, CDR2 YFSETQ. With V trimmed by 1 base and J by 9 bases, 13 bases remained unmatched. In nucleotides, the CDR3 is TGCGCCAGCAGCTTGTACGTTATGGCGGGAGCGGGTGAGCAGTTCTTC. Its translation: CASSLYVMAGAGEQFF.

This clone was observed a handful of times. The V and J genes are TRBV3-1 (or the pseudogene TRBV3-2) and TRBJ2-7; 14 bases are a match to TRBD2. This CDR3 is 14 amino acids long. The J segment lost 6 bases and the V segment lost 10 bases, leaving 8 bases of the junction unmatched. Germline V gene lookup returns CDR1 LGHDT and CDR2 YNNKEL (reference sequence). The CDR3 DNA reads as TGTGCCACCGTAGGGACTAGCGGGAGTTCCGAGCAGTACTTC. It translates to CATVGTSGSSEQYF.

The chain employs TRBV19 and TRBJ2-1, with 13 bases identical to TRBD2. Per the germline V gene, CDR1 is LNHDA and CDR2 is SQIVND (reference sequence). Unmatched junction bases numbered 3, after V lost 4 bases and J lost 6 bases. The CDR3 extends over 15 amino acids. In DNA, the CDR3 is TGTGCCAGTAGTACACTAGCGGGAGGGGGCAATGAGCAGTTCTTC. This translates into CASSTLAGGGNEQFF.

V and J are TRBV18 and TRBJ1-6, with 7 bases identical to TRBD1. V lost 1 base to trimming and J lost 6 bases; unmatched junction nucleotides: 6. This CDR3 contains 16 residues. Germline assignment: CDR1 KGHSH and CDR2 LQKENI. The CDR3 sequence is CASSPQQGLGNSPLHF. The CDR3 bases are TGTGCCAGCTCACCACAACAGGGGTTAGGTAATTCACCCCTCCACTTT.

The rearrangement joins TRBV4-1 to TRBJ1-1; D gene unclear. Per the germline V gene, CDR1 is MGHRA and CDR2 is YSYEKL. The CDR3 contains 15 residues. V was pared by 0 bases and J by 4 bases, with 12 bases between. The CDR3 loop reads CASSQDGRLVTEAFF. Here the CDR3 DNA reads TGCGCCAGCAGCCAAGACGGTCGGTTGGTCACTGAAGCTTTCTTT.

The rearrangement links TRBV29-1 to TRBJ1-1, with D tentatively TRBD1 (5 bases). The CDR3 spans 13 residues. The V end lost 4 bases, the J end lost 1 base, and 10 bases lay between the germline ends. Germline CDR1 is SQVTM and CDR2 is ANQGSEA. The CDR3 DNA sequence: TGCAGCGTTGTCATACAGGCGAACACTGAAGCTTTCTTT. It encodes CSVVIQANTEAFF.

This clone has more than one count but fewer than ten. The chain recombines TRBV9 with TRBJ2-2, with 13 bases aligning to TRBD2. Germline V CDR1 and CDR2: SGDLS, YYNGEE. There are 16 residues in the CDR3. Trimming removed 3 bases from V and 8 bases from J; junction bases left unmatched: 7. CDR3 DNA sequence: TGTGCCAGCAGCGCCACTAGCGGGAGGGCCTCGGGGGAGCTGTTTTTT. Residues: CASSATSGRASGELFF. The full variable domain, rest sourced from reference TRBV9 and TRBJ2-2, is DSGVTQTPKHLITATGQRVTLRCSPRSGDLSVYWYQQSLDQGLQFLIQYYNGEERAKGNILERFSAQQFPDLHSELNLSSLELGDSALYFCASSATSGRASGELFFGEGSRLTVL.